This T cell receptor beta chain derives from a study of T-cell memory formation after mild COVID-19 listed by TCRdb under 2021. For context, the study as a whole: Most TCR sequence clusters were specific to one of the two donors. In a couple of donors, T-cell clones that expanded and contracted after mild COVID-19 were tracked by sequencing TCRalpha and TCRbeta repertoires over time. The cohort was made up of two young adult volunteers, one female and one male, who were previously healthy.

Ficoll-Paque density gradient centrifugation was used to isolate PBMCs. On this clonotype itself: The clone's antigen remains unknown. No base-level quality is on record; no much larger clone is a single base apart.

Per the germline V gene, MNHEY is the CDR1 and SVGEGT is the CDR2. V lost 7 bases and J lost 5 bases; the stretch between them is 20 bases long. The CDR3 runs 15 residues from the cysteine to the phenylalanine. CDR3 DNA is the only sequence kept; it has 45 bases, read in frame from the first base. Results and caveats for the whole study, not just this receptor: SARS-CoV-2 specificity of the second-wave clones peaking on day 37 was not confirmed. Contracting CD4+ clones were located mainly in the CM and EM memory subsets, whereas CD8+ clones were found to be enriched in EMRA. Some responding clones were found in pre-infection memory, which suggests that pre-existing cross-reactive memory T cells took part in the SARS-CoV-2 response. The study covered only a couple of mild cases, and larger cohorts including severe cases with pre-infection samples were considered necessary. Clones that contracted from day 15 to 85 showed balanced CD4/CD8 phenotypes, whereas a second wave of clones that expanded from day 15 to 37 leaned towards CD4+.

TCRdb shows the sequencer as Illumina NovaSeq 6000. cDNA libraries for TCRalpha and TCRbeta were prepared by 5'RACE using constant-segment primers, with sample barcodes and unique molecular identifiers added. RNA was extracted from every sample with Trizol reagent. Libraries were amplified in two PCR steps, with a second sample barcode and Illumina TruSeq adapters added in the second step. Libraries were sequenced on an Illumina NovaSeq with 2 x 150 bp paired-end reads. Per the authors' processing: With migec v1.2.7, reads were demultiplexed and then collapsed into UMI-guided consensus sequences. Using mixcr v2.1.11, UMI consensuses were aligned to TRA and TRB V and J templates and then assembled into clonotypes. Expanded or contracted clonotypes were those called significant by both edgeR and NoisET, with noise models trained on biological replicates. For edgeR calls, a false discovery rate-adjusted p below 0.01 and a log2 fold-change threshold of 1 were applied. As an exploratory analysis of dynamics, PCA with hierarchical clustering was applied to max-normalized trajectories of the 1000 most abundant clonotypes. The CD4 or CD8 phenotype of responding clones was assigned using the separately sequenced CD4+ and CD8+ repertoires. TCRdb itself trimmed the public reads at Q25 with fastp, ran MiXCR and retained productive beta chains. Identical CDR3 protein sequences are pooled into one entry, listed with their most common genes and DNA. Here the V and J calls rest on TCRdb's processing, not on the authors' analysis. Recorded for this sample are hundreds of thousands of distinct CDR3 sequences; about a fifth of them occurred a single time. The ten largest account for roughly 8.3% of the sample.

The rearranged segments are TRBV6-2 or TRBV6-3 and TRBJ2-5; the D gene is perhaps TRBD1 or TRBD2, each of them matching over 5 bases. This TCR was sampled from an adult woman who had mild COVID-19 (a few samples of this study predate the infection). The sample titles of this study are shuffled in the database, so cell type and time point are left out; the donor was told from shared clones. The sequenced material came from PBMCs or a T cell subset sorted from them (not recorded which). The CDR3 protein is CASTIYQGAAETQYF. Read as DNA, the sequence is TGTGCCAGCACAATCTACCAGGGAGCGGCCGAGACCCAGTACTTC.